What follows is one T cell receptor beta chain and its context. Its antigen is unidentified. The data originate from a study of STAT3 mutations in large granular lymphocyte leukemia. The length of the CDR3 is 15 residues. Germline V gene data show CDR1 as LNHDA and CDR2 as SQIVND (reference sequence). Trimming removed 3 bases from V and 4 bases from J; junction bases left unmatched: 5. Average productive template count per sample was 40,000 to 45,000. Produced via immunoSEQ multiplex PCR; TCRdb's table is partial and in-frame only. The table lists around 30,000 clones, approximately 86% of them singletons. Findings of the study overall: After therapy, about 35% of the 18 patients switched clonotypes, all new clones STAT3 wild type. Every T-LGLL patient had at least one immunodominant TCRbeta clonotype. Clonal expansion was inferred from samples taken at other timepoints. Persisting codominant clonotypes may have hidden a small pathogenic clone.

J is TRBJ2-2 and V is TRBV19, with TRBD2 matching 7 bases. The sequence came from a man aged 55 to 70 with T-cell large granular lymphocyte leukemia. Some clones in this sample may be carry-over from other donors' samples. Sequencing input: peripheral blood mononuclear cells. CDR3 sequence reads: CASSMGGVITGELFF. In nucleotides, the CDR3 is TGTGCCAGTAGTATGGGAGGGGTGATCACCGGGGAGCTGTTTTTT.